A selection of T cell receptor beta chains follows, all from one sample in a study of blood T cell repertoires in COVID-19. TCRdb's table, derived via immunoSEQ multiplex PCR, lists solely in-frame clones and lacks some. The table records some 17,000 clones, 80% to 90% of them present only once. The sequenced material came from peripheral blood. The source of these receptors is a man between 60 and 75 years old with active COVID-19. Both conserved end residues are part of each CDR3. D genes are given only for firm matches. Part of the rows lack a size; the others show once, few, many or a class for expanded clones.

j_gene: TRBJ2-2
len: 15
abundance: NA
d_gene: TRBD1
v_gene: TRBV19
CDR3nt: TGTGCCAGTAGAACCGGGACAGGGAACACCGGGGAGCTGTTTTTT
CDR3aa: CASRTGTGNTGELFF

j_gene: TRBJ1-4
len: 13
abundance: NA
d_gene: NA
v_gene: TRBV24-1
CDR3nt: TGTGCCACCAGTGATACCCAGGTAGAGAAACTGTTTTTT
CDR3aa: CATSDTQVEKLFF

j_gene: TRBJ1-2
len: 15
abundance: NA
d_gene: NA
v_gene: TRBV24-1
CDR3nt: TGTGCCACCAGTGAAGCTACGGCGGGAACCTATGGCTACACCTTC
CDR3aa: CATSEATAGTYGYTF

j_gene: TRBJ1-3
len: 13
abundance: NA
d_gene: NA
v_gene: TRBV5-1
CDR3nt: TGCGCCAGCAGCTTAAACGAGGGAAACACCATATATTTT
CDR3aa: CASSLNEGNTIYF

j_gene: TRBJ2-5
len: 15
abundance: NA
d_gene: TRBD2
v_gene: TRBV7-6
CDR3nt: TGTGCCAGCAGCTTTCCCGCGGGGGGGTTAGAGACCCAGTACTTC
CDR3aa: CASSFPAGGLETQYF

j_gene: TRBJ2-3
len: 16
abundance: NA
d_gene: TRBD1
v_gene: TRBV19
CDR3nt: TGTGCCAGTAGTATAGGGGGGACAGGGGACGGCGATACGCAGTATTTT
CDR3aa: CASSIGGTGDGDTQYF

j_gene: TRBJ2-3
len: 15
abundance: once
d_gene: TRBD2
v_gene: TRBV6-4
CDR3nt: TGTGCCAGCAGTGAGTCTAGCGGGAGCATAGATACGCAGTATTTT
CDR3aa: CASSESSGSIDTQYF

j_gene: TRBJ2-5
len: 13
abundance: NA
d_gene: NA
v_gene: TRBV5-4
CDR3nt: TGTGCCAGCAACTCCCGGGACCAAGAGACCCAGTACTTC
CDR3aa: CASNSRDQETQYF

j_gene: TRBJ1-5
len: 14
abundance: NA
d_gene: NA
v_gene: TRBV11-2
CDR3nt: TGTGCCAGCAGCTGGGGGGTGGGGGAGCAGCCCCAGCATTTT
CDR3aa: CASSWGVGEQPQHF

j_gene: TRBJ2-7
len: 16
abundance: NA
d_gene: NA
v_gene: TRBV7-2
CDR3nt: TGTGCCAGCAGCTTCCTGCTACAGACGGGATTCTACGAGCAGTACTTC
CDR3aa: CASSFLLQTGFYEQYF

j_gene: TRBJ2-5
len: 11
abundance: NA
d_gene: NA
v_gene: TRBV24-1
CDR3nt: TGTGCCACCAGTGGCGCAGAGACCCAGTACTTC
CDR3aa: CATSGAETQYF

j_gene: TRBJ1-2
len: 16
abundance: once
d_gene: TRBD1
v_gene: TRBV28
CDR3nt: TGTGCCAGCAGCTCTCCCCAAACAGGGGTTGGCTATGGCTACACCTTC
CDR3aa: CASSSPQTGVGYGYTF

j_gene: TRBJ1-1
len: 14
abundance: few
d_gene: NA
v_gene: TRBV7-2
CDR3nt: TGTGCCAGCAGTGGGCAGCCCATGAACACTGAAGCTTTCTTT
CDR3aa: CASSGQPMNTEAFF

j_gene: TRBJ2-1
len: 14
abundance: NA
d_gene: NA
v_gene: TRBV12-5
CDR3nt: TGTGCTAGTGGTTTGGGAGCTGGAGCCGTTGAGCAGTTCTTC
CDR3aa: CASGLGAGAVEQFF

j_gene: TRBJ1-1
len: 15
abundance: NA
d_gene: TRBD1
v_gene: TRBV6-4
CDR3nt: TGTGCCAGCAGTAGAACCGGGACAGGGAACACTGAAGCTTTCTTT
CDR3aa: CASSRTGTGNTEAFF

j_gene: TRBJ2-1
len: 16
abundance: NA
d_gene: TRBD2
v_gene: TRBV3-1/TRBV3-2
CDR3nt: TGTGCCAGCAGCCAAGGGACTAGCGGGGAAGGGAATGAGCAGTTCTTC
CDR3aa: CASSQGTSGEGNEQFF

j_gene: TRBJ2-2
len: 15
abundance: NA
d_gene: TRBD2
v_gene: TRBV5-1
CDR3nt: TGCGCCAGCAGCTTTGGCGGGGGAAACACCGGGGAGCTGTTTTTT
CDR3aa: CASSFGGGNTGELFF

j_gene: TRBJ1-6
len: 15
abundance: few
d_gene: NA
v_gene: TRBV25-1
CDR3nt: TGTGCCAGCAGTGACATGGGCTACTATAATTCACCCCTCCACTTT
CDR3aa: CASSDMGYYNSPLHF

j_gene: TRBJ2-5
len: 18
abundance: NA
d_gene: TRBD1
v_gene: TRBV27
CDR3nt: TGTGCCAGCAGTTTGGACCCTTTTCGGGACAGGGAAGGAGAGACCCAGTACTTC
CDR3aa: CASSLDPFRDREGETQYF

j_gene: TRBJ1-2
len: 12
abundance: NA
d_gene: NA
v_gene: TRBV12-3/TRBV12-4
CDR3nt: TGTGCCAGCAGTTTTAGAGACTATGGCTACACCTTC
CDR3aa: CASSFRDYGYTF

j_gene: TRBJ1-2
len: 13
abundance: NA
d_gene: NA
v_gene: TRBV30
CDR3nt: TGTGCCTTCGATCCCGGAGTTAACTATGGCTACACCTTC
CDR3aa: CAFDPGVNYGYTF

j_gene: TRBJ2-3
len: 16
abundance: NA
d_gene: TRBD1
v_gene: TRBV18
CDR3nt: TGTGCCAGCTCCCTAGGACAGGGCACTAGCACAGATACGCAGTATTTT
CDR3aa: CASSLGQGTSTDTQYF

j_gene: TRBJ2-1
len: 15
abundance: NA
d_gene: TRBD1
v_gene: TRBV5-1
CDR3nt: TGCGCCAGCAGCTTGGGGGGGACAGCCTACAATGAGCAGTTCTTC
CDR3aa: CASSLGGTAYNEQFF

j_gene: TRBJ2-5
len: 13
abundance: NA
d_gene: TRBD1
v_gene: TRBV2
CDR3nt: TGTGCCAGCAGTGCCCAGGGGGCTGAGACCCAGTACTTC
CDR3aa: CASSAQGAETQYF

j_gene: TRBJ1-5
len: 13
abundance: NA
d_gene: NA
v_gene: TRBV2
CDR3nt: TGTGCCAGCAGTATCATCAGGGGACAGCCCCAGCATTTT
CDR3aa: CASSIIRGQPQHF

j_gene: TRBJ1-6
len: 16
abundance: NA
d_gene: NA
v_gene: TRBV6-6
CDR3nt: TGTGCCAGCAGTTACTCGAATTTGGCAGGGAACTCACCCCTCCACTTT
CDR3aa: CASSYSNLAGNSPLHF

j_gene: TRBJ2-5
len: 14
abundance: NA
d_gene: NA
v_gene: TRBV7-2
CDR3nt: TGTGCCAGCAGCTTAGTTCACAGGGCGGGGACCCAGTACTTC
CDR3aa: CASSLVHRAGTQYF

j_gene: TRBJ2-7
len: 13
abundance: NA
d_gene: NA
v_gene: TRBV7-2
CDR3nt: TGTGCCAGCAGCTTTGAGAGCTTTTACGAGCAGTACTTC
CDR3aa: CASSFESFYEQYF

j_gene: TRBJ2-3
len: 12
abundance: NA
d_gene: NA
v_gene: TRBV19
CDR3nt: TGTGCCACCAGGGTGAACACAGATACGCAGTATTTT
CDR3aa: CATRVNTDTQYF

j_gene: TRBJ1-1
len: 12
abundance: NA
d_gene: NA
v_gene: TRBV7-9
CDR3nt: TGTGCCAGCAGCCCGGCGGCTTTATTGGCTTTCTTT
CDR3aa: CASSPAALLAFF

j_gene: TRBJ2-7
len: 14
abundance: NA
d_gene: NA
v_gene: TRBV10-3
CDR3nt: TGTGCCATCCGTGGGGACGCGGGACCATACGAGCAGTACTTC
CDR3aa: CAIRGDAGPYEQYF

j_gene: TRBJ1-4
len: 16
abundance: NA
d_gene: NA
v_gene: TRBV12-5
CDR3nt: TGTGCTAGTGGTTTGGCCGGGGGGCGTCTTAATGAAAAACTGTTTTTT
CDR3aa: CASGLAGGRLNEKLFF

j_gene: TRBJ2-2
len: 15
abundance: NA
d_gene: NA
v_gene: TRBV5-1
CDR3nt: TGCGCCAGCAGCTTTCAAGTAGCGGCGACCGGGGAGCTGTTTTTT
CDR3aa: CASSFQVAATGELFF

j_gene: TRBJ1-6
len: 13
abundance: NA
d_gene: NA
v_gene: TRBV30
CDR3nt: TGTGCCTGGAGTCCCTCCCGGGGGATACCCCTCCACTTT
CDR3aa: CAWSPSRGIPLHF

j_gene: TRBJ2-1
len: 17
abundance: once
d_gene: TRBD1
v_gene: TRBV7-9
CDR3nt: TGTGCCAGCAGGGGACAGGGATGGGGGTCTTCCTACAATGAGCAGTTCTTC
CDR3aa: CASRGQGWGSSYNEQFF

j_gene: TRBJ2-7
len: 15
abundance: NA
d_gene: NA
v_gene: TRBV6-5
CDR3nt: TGTGCCAGCAGTAAATCTGTCGACAAGTCCTACGAGCAGTACTTC
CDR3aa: CASSKSVDKSYEQYF

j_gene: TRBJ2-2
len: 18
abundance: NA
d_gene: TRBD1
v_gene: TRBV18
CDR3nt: TGTGCCAGCTCCCTTAATGTTCCTCGGACAGGGAACACCGGGGAGCTGTTTTTT
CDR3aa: CASSLNVPRTGNTGELFF

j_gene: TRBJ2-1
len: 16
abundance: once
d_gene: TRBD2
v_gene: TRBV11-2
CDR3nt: TGTGCCAGCAGCGTATCGACTAGCGGGAGCGGCAATGAGCAGTTCTTC
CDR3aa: CASSVSTSGSGNEQFF

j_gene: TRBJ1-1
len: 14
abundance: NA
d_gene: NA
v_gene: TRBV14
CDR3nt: TGTGCCAGCAGCCCCGAGCAGGGTAGAGCTGAAGCTTTCTTT
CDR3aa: CASSPEQGRAEAFF

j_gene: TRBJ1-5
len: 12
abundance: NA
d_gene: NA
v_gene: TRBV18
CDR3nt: TGTGCCAGCTCACCACCCGGTGAGCCCCAGCATTTT
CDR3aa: CASSPPGEPQHF

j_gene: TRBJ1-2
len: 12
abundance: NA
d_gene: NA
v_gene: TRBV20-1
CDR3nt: TGCAGTGCTAGTGGAGAAAGCTATGGCTACACCTTC
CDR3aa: CSASGESYGYTF

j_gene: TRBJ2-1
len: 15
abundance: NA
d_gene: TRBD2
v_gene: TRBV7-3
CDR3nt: TGTGCCAGCAGCTTCCAAGCGGGAGCCTACAATGAGCAGTTCTTC
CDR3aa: CASSFQAGAYNEQFF

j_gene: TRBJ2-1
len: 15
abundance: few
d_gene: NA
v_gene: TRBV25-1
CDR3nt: TGTGCCAGCCGAAATGGCGGGGGCGCATCCCATGAGCAGTTCTTC
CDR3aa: CASRNGGGASHEQFF

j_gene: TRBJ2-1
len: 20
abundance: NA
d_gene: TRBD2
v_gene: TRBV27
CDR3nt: TGTGCCAGCAGTTCCCTTATCCCCCGTCCGGGGGGGCCAATTGACGGTGAGCAGTTCTTC
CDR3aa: CASSSLIPRPGGPIDGEQFF

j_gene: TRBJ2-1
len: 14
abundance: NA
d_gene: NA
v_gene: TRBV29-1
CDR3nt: TGCAGCGTGGCCGGGCGGCGGGACTACAATGAGCAGTTCTTC
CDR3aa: CSVAGRRDYNEQFF

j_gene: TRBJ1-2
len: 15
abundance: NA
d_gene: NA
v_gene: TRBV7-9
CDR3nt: TGTGCCAGCATTCCCCTGGCGGGAGGGGCCTATGGCTACACCTTC
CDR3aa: CASIPLAGGAYGYTF

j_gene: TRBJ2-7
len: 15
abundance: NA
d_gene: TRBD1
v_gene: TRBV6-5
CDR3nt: TGTGCCAGCAGTTCCTCCGGGACAGGATCCTACGAGCAGTACTTC
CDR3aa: CASSSSGTGSYEQYF

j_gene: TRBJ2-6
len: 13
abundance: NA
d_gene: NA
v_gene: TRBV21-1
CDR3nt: TGTGCCTTATCGGTGTATGGGGCCAACGTCCTGACTTTC
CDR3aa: CALSVYGANVLTF

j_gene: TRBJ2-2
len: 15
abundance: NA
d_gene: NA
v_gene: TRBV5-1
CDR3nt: TGCGCCAGCAGCTTGATGGGTTCCGAGGCCGGGGAGCTGTTTTTT
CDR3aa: CASSLMGSEAGELFF

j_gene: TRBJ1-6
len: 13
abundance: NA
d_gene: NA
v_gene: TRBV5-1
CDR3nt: TGCGCCAGCAGCTTGGACAGCTATTCACCCCTCCACTTT
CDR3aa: CASSLDSYSPLHF

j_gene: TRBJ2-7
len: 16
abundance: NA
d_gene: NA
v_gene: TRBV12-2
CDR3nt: TGTGCAAGTCGCTTCCCCGGGGGGCCTGCAGGCTACGAGCAGTACTTC
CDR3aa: CASRFPGGPAGYEQYF

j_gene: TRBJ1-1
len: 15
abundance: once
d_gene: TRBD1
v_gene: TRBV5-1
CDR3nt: TGCGCCAGCAGCCCCGGGACAGGGAGGGTCTCGTATGCTTTCTTT
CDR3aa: CASSPGTGRVSYAFF